A selection of T cell receptor beta chains follows, all from one sample in a study of T cells in Graves' hyperthyroidism and ophthalmopathy. TCRdb reprocessed the multiplex PCR reads with MiXCR, giving one entry per CDR3 protein. The sample contains around 350,000 distinct CDR3 sequences, 25% of which appear only once. The sample comprised blood. These receptors were collected from a man aged 45-65 years with Graves' hyperthyroidism. CDR3s include the opening cysteine and the closing phenylalanine or tryptophan. D genes are given only for firm matches. Clone size, where shown, is once, few, many, or a class for clones that have expanded.

d_call: -; clone_size: many; j_call: TRBJ2-5; v_call: TRBV11-2; cdr3_length: 16; cdr3_aa: CASSPSRQGGQETQYF; cdr3_nt: TGTGCCAGCAGCCCGAGCCGGCAGGGGGGGCAAGAGACCCAGTACTTC
d_call: TRBD1; clone_size: -; j_call: TRBJ1-2; v_call: TRBV16; cdr3_length: 14; cdr3_aa: CASSQSIGTAPFTF; cdr3_nt: TGTGCCAGCAGCCAATCGATAGGGACAGCCCCTTTCACCTTC
d_call: TRBD2; clone_size: -; j_call: TRBJ2-1; v_call: TRBV5-1; cdr3_length: 15; cdr3_aa: CASSLVSSGSLEQFF; cdr3_nt: TGCGCCAGCAGCTTGGTTAGTAGCGGGAGTCTTGAGCAGTTCTTC
d_call: -; clone_size: few; j_call: TRBJ2-2; v_call: TRBV5-1; cdr3_length: 14; cdr3_aa: CASRSRQHTGELFF; cdr3_nt: TGCGCCAGCAGAAGTCGACAACACACCGGGGAGCTGTTTTTT
d_call: TRBD1; clone_size: -; j_call: TRBJ2-7; v_call: TRBV7-9; cdr3_length: 16; cdr3_aa: CASSRRGTENAYGQYF; cdr3_nt: TGTGCCAGCAGCCGAAGAGGGACAGAGAATGCCTACGGGCAGTACTTC
d_call: -; clone_size: -; j_call: TRBJ2-2; v_call: TRBV7-3; cdr3_length: 21; cdr3_aa: CASSSYPRRPGIFSNTGELFF; cdr3_nt: TGTGCCAGCAGCTCCTACCCGAGACGACCTGGGATTTTCTCTAACACCGGGGAGCTGTTTTTT
d_call: -; clone_size: -; j_call: TRBJ1-1; v_call: TRBV18; cdr3_length: 15; cdr3_aa: CASSPNGRMNTEAFF; cdr3_nt: TGTGCCAGCTCTCCCAATGGCAGAATGAACACTGAAGCTTTCTTT
d_call: TRBD2; clone_size: -; j_call: TRBJ2-1; v_call: TRBV28; cdr3_length: 15; cdr3_aa: CASRGTSGAYNEQFF; cdr3_nt: TGTGCCAGCAGGGGGACTAGCGGAGCCTACAATGAGCAGTTCTTC
d_call: TRBD1; clone_size: -; j_call: TRBJ2-3; v_call: TRBV13; cdr3_length: 16; cdr3_aa: CASSHPGQGSTDTQYF; cdr3_nt: TGTGCCAGCAGCCATCCGGGACAGGGGAGCACAGATACGCAGTATTTT
d_call: -; clone_size: few; j_call: TRBJ1-5; v_call: TRBV5-5; cdr3_length: 16; cdr3_aa: CASSSALTGTHQPQHF; cdr3_nt: TGTGCCAGCAGCTCCGCCCTCACCGGGACCCACCAGCCCCAGCATTTT
d_call: -; clone_size: -; j_call: TRBJ2-1; v_call: TRBV7-9; cdr3_length: 16; cdr3_aa: CASSLGGGRAYNEQFF; cdr3_nt: TGTGCCAGCAGCTTAGGCGGTGGGCGGGCCTACAATGAGCAGTTCTTC
d_call: TRBD2; clone_size: -; j_call: TRBJ2-1; v_call: TRBV5-6; cdr3_length: 16; cdr3_aa: CASSPLAGASYNEQFF; cdr3_nt: TGTGCCAGCAGTCCTCTCGCGGGAGCATCCTACAATGAGCAGTTCTTC
d_call: TRBD2; clone_size: -; j_call: TRBJ2-7; v_call: TRBV20-1; cdr3_length: 14; cdr3_aa: CSARDSGGPTEQYF; cdr3_nt: TGCAGTGCTAGAGACTCGGGAGGACCTACGGAGCAGTACTTC
d_call: -; clone_size: -; j_call: TRBJ1-5; v_call: TRBV12-3/TRBV12-4; cdr3_length: 14; cdr3_aa: CASSFGDANQPQHF; cdr3_nt: TGTGCCAGCAGTTTCGGCGACGCCAATCAGCCCCAGCATTTT
d_call: -; clone_size: -; j_call: TRBJ1-6; v_call: TRBV6-2/TRBV6-3; cdr3_length: 15; cdr3_aa: CASSLGEGIRSPLHF; cdr3_nt: TGTGCCAGCAGCTTAGGCGAGGGGATAAGGTCACCCCTCCACTTT
d_call: TRBD2; clone_size: -; j_call: TRBJ2-1; v_call: TRBV13; cdr3_length: 15; cdr3_aa: CASSLASGRWDEQFF; cdr3_nt: TGTGCCAGCAGCTTAGCTAGCGGGAGGTGGGATGAGCAGTTCTTC
d_call: -; clone_size: -; j_call: TRBJ2-7; v_call: TRBV4-2; cdr3_length: 14; cdr3_aa: CASSLGVEGYEQYF; cdr3_nt: TGTGCCAGCAGCCTAGGGGTCGAGGGCTACGAGCAGTACTTC
d_call: -; clone_size: -; j_call: TRBJ1-2; v_call: TRBV2; cdr3_length: 14; cdr3_aa: CASSGQTTGGGYTF; cdr3_nt: TGTGCCAGCAGTGGACAGACGACTGGAGGCGGCTACACCTTC
d_call: TRBD2; clone_size: -; j_call: TRBJ2-5; v_call: TRBV6-9; cdr3_length: 16; cdr3_aa: CASSYWTSGRGETQYF; cdr3_nt: TGTGCCAGCAGTTATTGGACTAGCGGGAGGGGAGAGACCCAGTACTTC
d_call: -; clone_size: -; j_call: TRBJ1-5; v_call: TRBV7-3; cdr3_length: 15; cdr3_aa: CASSILDGNNQPQHF; cdr3_nt: TGTGCCAGCAGTATCCTCGACGGAAACAATCAGCCCCAGCATTTT
d_call: TRBD1; clone_size: -; j_call: TRBJ2-5; v_call: TRBV7-3; cdr3_length: 15; cdr3_aa: CASSHSGGPQETQYF; cdr3_nt: TGTGCCAGCAGCCACTCAGGGGGCCCTCAAGAGACCCAGTACTTC
d_call: -; clone_size: many; j_call: TRBJ1-5; v_call: TRBV27; cdr3_length: 15; cdr3_aa: CASSLSAKGPQPQHF; cdr3_nt: TGTGCCAGCAGTTTATCAGCGAAGGGCCCTCAGCCCCAGCATTTT
d_call: -; clone_size: -; j_call: TRBJ2-7; v_call: TRBV7-9; cdr3_length: 13; cdr3_aa: CASSPDPIARQYF; cdr3_nt: TGTGCCAGCAGCCCCGACCCTATCGCCCGGCAGTACTTC
d_call: -; clone_size: -; j_call: TRBJ1-2; v_call: TRBV24-1; cdr3_length: 13; cdr3_aa: CATSDGRDYGYTF; cdr3_nt: TGTGCCACCAGTGATGGTAGGGACTATGGCTACACCTTC
d_call: TRBD1; clone_size: many; j_call: TRBJ2-1; v_call: TRBV2; cdr3_length: 18; cdr3_aa: CASSALRTGESSYNEQFF; cdr3_nt: TGTGCCAGCAGTGCCCTGCGGACAGGGGAAAGCTCCTACAATGAGCAGTTCTTC
d_call: -; clone_size: many; j_call: TRBJ2-1; v_call: TRBV7-3; cdr3_length: 14; cdr3_aa: CASSLSSRVNEQFF; cdr3_nt: TGTGCCAGCAGCTTAAGTTCTCGGGTCAATGAGCAGTTCTTC